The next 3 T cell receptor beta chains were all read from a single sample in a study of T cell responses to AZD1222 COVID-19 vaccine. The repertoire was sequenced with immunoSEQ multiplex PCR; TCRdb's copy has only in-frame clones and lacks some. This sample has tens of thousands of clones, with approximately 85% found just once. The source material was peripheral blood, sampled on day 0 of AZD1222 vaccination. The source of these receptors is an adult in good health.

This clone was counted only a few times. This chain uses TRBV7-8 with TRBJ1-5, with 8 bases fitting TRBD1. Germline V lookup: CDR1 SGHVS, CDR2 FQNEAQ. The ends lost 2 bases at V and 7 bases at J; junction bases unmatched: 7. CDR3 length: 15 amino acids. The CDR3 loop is CASSLSQGALQPQHF. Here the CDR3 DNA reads TGTGCCAGCAGCTTATCCCAGGGGGCCTTACAGCCCCAGCATTTT. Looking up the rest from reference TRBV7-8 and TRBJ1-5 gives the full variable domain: GAGVSQSPRYKVAKRGQDVALRCDPISGHVSLFWYQQALGQGPEFLTYFQNEAQLDKSGLPSDRFFAERPEGSVSTLKIQRTQQEDSAVYLCASSLSQGALQPQHFGDGTRLSIL.

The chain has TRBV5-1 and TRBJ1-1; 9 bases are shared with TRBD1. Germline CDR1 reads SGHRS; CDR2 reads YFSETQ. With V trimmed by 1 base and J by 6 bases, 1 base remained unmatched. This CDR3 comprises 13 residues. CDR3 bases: TGCGCCAGCAGCTTGACAGGGGGCCCTGAAGCTTTCTTT. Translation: CASSLTGGPEAFF.

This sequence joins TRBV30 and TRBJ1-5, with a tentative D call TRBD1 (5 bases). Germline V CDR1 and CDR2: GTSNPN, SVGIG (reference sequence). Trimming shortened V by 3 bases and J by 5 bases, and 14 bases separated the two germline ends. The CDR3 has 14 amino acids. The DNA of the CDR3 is TGTGCCTGGAGGGGGGAGGGTTGGCATCAGCCCCAGCATTTT. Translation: CAWRGEGWHQPQHF. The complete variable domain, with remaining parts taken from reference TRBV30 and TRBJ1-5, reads SQTIHQWPATLVQPVGSPLSLECTVEGTSNPNLYWYRQAAGRGLQLLFYSVGIGQISSEVPQNLSASRPQDRQFILSSKKLLLSDSGFYLCAWRGEGWHQPQHFGDGTRLSIL.